The sequence of this TCR beta chain was determined in a study of response to subunit inactivated influenza vaccine. Broader study findings: T cells newly recruited by each seasonal influenza vaccination are few, the authors suggested.

Remarks on this clonotype: Its antigen is not identified.

CDR3 length: 17 amino acids. Trimming removed 4 bases from V and 0 bases from J; junction bases left unmatched: 6. Germline loops: CDR1 MDHEN, CDR2 SYDVKM. MiXCR, run by TCRdb on the RT-PCR reads, gives a single entry per CDR3 protein. The profile shows about 500,000 distinct CDR3 sequences, less than 7.5% of them singletons. This receptor was obtained from a man aged 50-75 years who received an inactivated influenza vaccine. The specimen was PBMCs from blood, collected approximately 25 months after vaccination. The rearrangement links TRBV28 to TRBJ1-4, with TRBD1 matching 9 bases. The CDR3 bases are TGTGCCAGCAGTTGGGACAGGGCGCCCCCAACTAATGAAAAACTGTTTTTT. Translation: CASSWDRAPPTNEKLFF.